This TCR beta chain originates from a study of naive and memory T cell subsets. Findings and caveats of the study: Activation and differentiation may alter RNA-based TCR counts. Over 90% of naive TCR sequences appeared only once, unlike memory subsets. No ground truth validated the naive and memory repertoire findings. Possibly reflecting memory cells re-expressing CD45RA, a few larger clonotypes occurred in naive repertoires, especially CD8.

This clonotype was seen only a few times. The target antigen is unknown. The germline gives CDR1 MDHEN, CDR2 SYDVKM. Trimming shortened V by 5 bases and J by 3 bases, and 17 bases separated the two germline ends. CDR3 size: 15 residues. An equimolar mix of two oligonucleotides served as the beta constant-region primer for TRBC1 and TRBC2. Nested alpha and beta constant-region primers with the SP2 primer drove four PCR rounds on ligated cDNA. TCRdb re-called the UMI-ligation and nested PCR reads with MiXCR, one entry per CDR3 protein. This table has approximately 140,000 distinct CDR3 sequences, 15% to 25% appearing once.

J is TRBJ2-7 and V is TRBV28; weak D call: TRBD1 (6 bases). This TCR was recovered from a human donor in good health. The source material was naive CD8+ T cells from blood. CDR3 protein: CASSISDSQFYEQYF. In DNA form, the CDR3 reads TGTGCCAGCAGTATCTCGGACAGCCAGTTCTACGAGCAGTACTTC.